One T cell receptor beta chain is described in this entry. Its target is unknown. The same CDR3 is also encoded by other DNA sequences in this sample. Generated by immunoSEQ multiplex PCR, the TCRdb table keeps only in-frame clones and is missing some. This sample has about 2.4 million clones; approximately 90% occur once, and the top ten carry over 0.12%. The sample belongs to a study of shared clonotypes between healthy human individuals. General observations from the study: Rarefaction showed that sequencing of sorted subsets was incomplete (despite large depth).

Nashville, Tennessee was home to all donors, who were Caucasian adults. The source is a man between 18 and 35 years old in good health. The specimen sequenced was naive CD4+ T cells sorted from blood. The subset: CD45RA+ positively selected.

CDR3 sequence: CASSSGQGGGYTF. The DNA for the CDR3 is TGTGCCAGCAGCTCGGGACAGGGAGGTGGCTACACCTTC. The chain joins TRBV28 to TRBJ1-2; the match to TRBD1 covers 9 bases. This CDR3 is 13 amino acids long. V shed 6 bases, J shed 7 bases, and the junction held 6 bases outside the gene matches. Germline CDR1 MDHEN, CDR2 SYDVKM.